One sample yielded the 11 T cell receptor beta chains listed below, sequenced in a study of blood T cell repertoires in COVID-19 (dated by TCRdb to about 2020). Receptor amplification or capture employed the immunoSEQ multiplex PCR assay. The table comes from immuneACCESS by way of TCRdb, which keeps in-frame sequences with V and J called. Part of the clones is missing from these tables; in studies checked, under half for an unresolved V gene and the rest for unknown reasons. The sample includes about 50,000 clones, with more than 70% observed a single time. Jointly, the top ten make up 14% to 15% of the sample. Sequenced material: peripheral blood. The receptors were sampled from a human donor in a cohort sampled during active COVID-19.

The count of this clone is one. The chain links TRBV5-1 to TRBJ1-4, with 7 bases aligning to TRBD1. After removal of 4 bases from V and 1 base from J, the junction contained 10 bases not matched to a gene. This CDR3 is built from 17 residues. Germline V gives CDR1 SGHRS, CDR2 YFSETQ. As DNA, the CDR3 is TGCGCCAGCAGCCCGGAGACAGGGTTCTTAACTAATGAAAAACTGTTTTTT. Translating gives CASSPETGFLTNEKLFF.

In this sample, this clone turned up once. This sequence joins TRBV2 and TRBJ1-6; 10 positions match TRBD1. The V and J ends lost 6 bases and 8 bases, in that order; junction bases with no gene match: 7. Germline CDR1 SNHLY, CDR2 FYNNEI. The CDR3 length is 15 residues. Written as DNA, the CDR3 is TGTGCCAGCAGGACAGACAGGGGGCGTGATTCACCCCTCCACTTT. This gives the protein CASRTDRGRDSPLHF.

This chain uses TRBV28 with TRBJ2-3; D may be TRBD1 (5 bases). V was cut by 7 bases and J by 1 base, with 12 bases left in between. CDR3 length equals 14 residues. The germline gives CDR1 MDHEN, CDR2 SYDVKM. The chain's CDR3 is CASIQAGRTDTQYF. The DNA of the CDR3 is TGTGCCAGCATACAGGCCGGACGCACAGATACGCAGTATTTT.

This chain uses TRBV7-8 with TRBJ2-7; no clear D gene. The CDR3 runs to 14 residues. Germline CDR1 and CDR2: SGHVS and FQNEAQ. V lost 5 bases and J 0 bases, leaving 11 bases between the germline ends. CDR3: CASSPTGSSYEQYF. Here the CDR3 DNA reads TGTGCCAGCAGCCCAACCGGGTCCTCCTACGAGCAGTACTTC.

The rearrangement joins TRBV5-4 to TRBJ2-3; 14 bases align to TRBD2. The V and J ends lost 3 bases and 11 bases, in that order; junction bases with no gene match: 8. The CDR3 sequence is 15 residues long. CDR1 and CDR2 (germline): SGHNT, YYREEE (reference sequence). CDR3 sequence (DNA): TGTGCCAGCAGCTCCAGACTAGCGGGAGGGATGGGGCAGTATTTT. The encoded protein is CASSSRLAGGMGQYF.

This clone was seen a handful of times. The chain joins TRBV19 to TRBJ2-7; 10 bases map to TRBD1. This CDR3 contains 15 residues. From germline, CDR1 is LNHDA and CDR2 SQIVND (reference sequence). V trimming: 5 bases; J trimming: 4 bases; junction bases outside the gene matches: 8. The chain's CDR3 is CASSPGQGHHYEQYF. CDR3 nucleotides: TGTGCCAGTAGTCCGGGACAGGGGCATCATTACGAGCAGTACTTC.

The chain combines TRBV27 with TRBJ2-7; D is undetermined. The germline V gene has CDR1 MNHEY and CDR2 SMNVEV (reference sequence). The CDR3 length is 13 residues. Trimming stripped 2 bases from V and 2 bases from J, with 7 bases between. CDR3 coding DNA: TGTGCCAGCAGTTTAAACTACCCCTACGAGCAGTACTTC. Encoded protein: CASSLNYPYEQYF.

The chain carries TRBV7-2 and TRBJ2-7; 9 nucleotides agree with TRBD1. The CDR3 consists of 14 residues. Germline loops: CDR1 SGHTA, CDR2 FQGNSA. V was clipped by 6 bases and J by 6 bases; unmatched bases: 9. Written as DNA, the CDR3 is TGTGCCAGCAGTCCCCGGGACAGGGAGGCCGAGCAGTACTTC. Its protein is CASSPRDREAEQYF.

V usage is TRBV6-5 and J usage is TRBJ1-6, with 7 bases aligning to TRBD1. Trimming removed 3 bases from V and 7 bases from J; junction bases left unmatched: 6. CDR1 is MNHEY and CDR2 is SVGAGI in the germline V gene. This CDR3 has 15 residues. The CDR3 DNA reads TGTGCCAGCAGTTATAGACAGGGTTGGAATTCACCCCTCCACTTT. Its protein is CASSYRQGWNSPLHF.

The chain's CDR3 is CASSIDPLTGRVDEQFF. CDR3 sequence (DNA): TGTGCCAGTAGTATAGATCCCCTAACAGGGAGGGTTGATGAGCAGTTCTTC. The chain employs TRBV19 and TRBJ2-1; D is possibly TRBD2 (7 bases). The length of the CDR3 is 17 residues. Deletions cut 0 bases from V and 8 bases from J, with 20 bases between. From germline, CDR1 is LNHDA and CDR2 SQIVND (reference sequence).

The chain employs TRBV7-2 and TRBJ2-4; TRBD1 matches 9 bases. The CDR3 totals 14 residues. V was pared by 5 bases and J by 6 bases, with 5 bases of the junction left unmatched. CDR1 SGHTA and CDR2 FQGNSA come from the germline V gene. CDR3 coding DNA: TGTGCCAGCAGCGAAACAGGGGGCGGAAACATTCAGTACTTC. Encoded protein: CASSETGGGNIQYF.